The next 29 T cell receptor beta chains were all read from a single sample in a study of neoadjuvant nivolumab and ipilimumab in lung cancer. Clones were sequenced by immunoSEQ multiplex PCR, and TCRdb holds only the in-frame ones, with some missing. This sample yields tens of thousands of clones, of which 85% to 90% are seen a single time; about 4% belongs to the top ten. The sample in question was blood, obtained before neoadjuvant nivolumab, alone or with ipilimumab. These TCRs come from an adult with non-small cell lung cancer. Some clones in this sample may be carry-over from other donors' samples.

The genes are TRBV5-4 and TRBJ2-3, with 14 bases fitting TRBD2. CDR3 length: 18 amino acids. Germline V CDR1 and CDR2: SGHNT, YYREEE (reference sequence). V lost 1 base and J lost 1; bases outside the gene matches: 5. The CDR3 DNA reads TGTGCCAGCAGCTTGAGACTAGCGGGAGGGCCTGGCACAGATACGCAGTATTTT. Translation gives CASSLRLAGGPGTDTQYF.

The CDR3 nucleotides are TGTGCCTGGACCGAGACAGGGTTCTACAATGAGCAGTTCTTC. This sequence encodes CAWTETGFYNEQFF. V gene TRBV30 combines with J gene TRBJ2-1; 7 nucleotides line up with TRBD1. Germline CDR1 is GTSNPN and CDR2 is SVGIG (reference sequence). V shed 4 bases, J shed 3 bases, and the junction held 6 bases outside the gene matches. The CDR3 has 14 amino acids. The whole variable domain, remainder taken from reference TRBV30 and TRBJ2-1, is SQTIHQWPATLVQPVGSPLSLECTVEGTSNPNLYWYRQAAGRGLQLLFYSVGIGQISSEVPQNLSASRPQDRQFILSSKKLLLSDSGFYLCAWTETGFYNEQFFGPGTRLTVL.

The chain employs TRBV5-1 and TRBJ2-2; 9 bases are shared with TRBD1. Germline loops: CDR1 SGHRS, CDR2 YFSETQ. This CDR3 contains 15 residues. The V gene end was trimmed by 4 bases and the J gene end by 6 bases; junction bases not matched to a gene: 7. The CDR3 reads CASSPRQGDAGELFF. Written as DNA, the CDR3 is TGCGCCAGCAGCCCCCGACAGGGGGACGCCGGGGAGCTGTTTTTT.

The chain is built from TRBV7-9 and TRBJ1-5; possible D gene TRBD1, 6 bases. The CDR3 extends over 17 amino acids. Germline V gives CDR1 SEHNR, CDR2 FQNEAQ (reference sequence). The V end lost 1 base, the J end lost 1 base, and 14 bases lay between the germline ends. The CDR3 DNA reads as TGTGCCAGCAGCTTAGTGGGGGCGCGGGGAAGCAATCAGCCCCAGCATTTT. This translates into CASSLVGARGSNQPQHF.

The chain employs TRBV7-9 and TRBJ1-5; 7 bases are shared with TRBD1. The CDR3 totals 17 residues. V lost 4 bases to trimming and J lost 4 bases; unmatched junction nucleotides: 13. Germline V CDR1 and CDR2: SEHNR, FQNEAQ (reference sequence). CDR3 in amino acids: CASSSIRVSGGNQPQHF. The CDR3, as DNA: TGTGCCAGCAGCTCAATCAGAGTATCAGGGGGGAATCAGCCCCAGCATTTT.

The chain carries TRBV10-3 and TRBJ2-3, with no clear D. This CDR3 spans 14 amino acids. V was pared by 6 bases and J by 0 bases, with 10 bases between. Germline values: CDR1 ENHRY, CDR2 SYGVKD. The CDR3 nucleotides read TGTGCCATCAGACTCCAGACGAGCACAGATACGCAGTATTTT. Encoded protein: CAIRLQTSTDTQYF.

The V and J genes are TRBV5-6 and TRBJ1-2; D call uncertain. Trimming removed 1 base from V and 7 bases from J, with 20 bases in between. This CDR3 has 16 residues. Germline CDR1 reads SGHDT; CDR2 reads YYEEEE. CDR3 in amino acids: CASSLKAGLGSFGYTF. In DNA form, the CDR3 reads TGTGCCAGCAGCTTGAAGGCGGGTCTAGGCTCCTTTGGCTACACCTTC.

V and J are TRBV6-1 and TRBJ2-5; 9 bases are shared with TRBD2. CDR3 size: 15 residues. Germline CDR1 and CDR2: MNHNS and SASEGT. Trimming at V came to 5 bases and at J to 1 base, leaving 5 bases not matched to a gene. The CDR3, as DNA: TGTGCCAGCAGTCACAGACTAGCGGCCCAAGAGACCCAGTACTTC. Translating gives CASSHRLAAQETQYF.

The chain combines TRBV6-1 with TRBJ1-1, with 8 nucleotides matching TRBD1. Germline V gene lookup returns CDR1 MNHNS and CDR2 SASEGT. This CDR3 region has 14 residues. V shed 7 bases, J shed 5 bases, and the junction held 9 bases outside the gene matches. Here the CDR3 DNA reads TGTGCCAGCATCATGGACAGGGTTGTGACTGAAGCTTTCTTT. This encodes CASIMDRVVTEAFF.

The CDR3 region has the DNA TGTGCCAGCAGACGGGGCGTCAATGAGCAGTTCTTC. Its translation is CASRRGVNEQFF. V is TRBV5-4 and J is TRBJ2-1, with D possibly called TRBD1 or TRBD2 (5 bases each). V shed 5 bases and J shed 6 bases, with 9 bases lying between them. The CDR3 covers 12 residues. Germline lookup yields CDR1 SGHNT and CDR2 YYREEE (reference sequence).

A word on this clone: The junction departs from the called germline gene at one end, perhaps through a read error. The gene calls are TRBV7-7 and TRBJ2-2; perhaps TRBD1 as D (6 bases). From germline, CDR1 is SSHAT and CDR2 FNYEAQ (reference sequence). The CDR3 is made up of 14 amino acids. The CDR3 sequence is CASSLGQQTGELFF. The DNA for the CDR3 is TGTGCTAGCAGCCTCGGACAGCAGACCGGGGAGCTGTTTTTT.

V is TRBV7-2 and J is TRBJ2-3; no definite D call. This CDR3 has 13 amino acids. V lost 3 bases and J 2 bases, leaving 6 bases between the germline ends. CDR1 is SGHTA, CDR2 FQGNSA, per germline. CDR3: CASSFTFTDTQYF. Written as DNA, the CDR3 is TGTGCCAGCAGCTTTACCTTCACAGATACGCAGTATTTT.

The chain has TRBV6-5 and TRBJ2-7; 7 bases agree with TRBD1. With 6 bases clipped from V and 0 bases from J, the junction kept 8 bases outside the gene matches. Germline lookup yields CDR1 MNHEY and CDR2 SVGAGI. The CDR3 runs to 15 residues. This CDR3 reads CASRLYGDSSYEQYF. CDR3 bases: TGTGCCAGCAGACTGTATGGGGACAGCTCCTACGAGCAGTACTTC.

The chain employs TRBV18 and TRBJ2-7; possibly TRBD1 for D (6 bases). Germline CDR1 KGHSH, CDR2 LQKENI. Trimming took 3 bases from V and 2 from J, leaving 14 bases between them. The CDR3 runs to 15 residues. CDR3 amino acids: CASSPYEGGTYEQYF. CDR3 nucleotide sequence: TGTGCCAGCTCACCCTATGAAGGGGGTACCTACGAGCAGTACTTC.

This chain links TRBV7-2 with TRBJ1-2, with TRBD1 identical over 7 bases. The CDR3 spans 14 residues. CDR1 is SGHTA and CDR2 is FQGNSA in the germline V gene. V trimming: 5 bases; J trimming: 2 bases; junction bases outside the gene matches: 5. The DNA for the CDR3 is TGTGCCAGCAGCCCCGGGACAGCAAACTATGGCTACACCTTC. Protein product: CASSPGTANYGYTF.

CDR3 in amino acids: CASSRLAGRHNEQFF. DNA of the CDR3: TGTGCCAGCAGCCGATTAGCGGGAAGACACAATGAGCAGTTCTTC. The genes are TRBV6-5 and TRBJ2-1; 8 positions agree with TRBD2. V lost 6 bases and J lost 5; bases outside the gene matches: 9. CDR1 is MNHEY and CDR2 is SVGAGI in the germline V gene. The CDR3 runs 15 residues.

This chain joins TRBV2 and TRBJ2-2, with 10 nucleotides matching TRBD1. The CDR3 spans 15 residues. The V gene end was trimmed by 6 bases and the J gene end by 2 bases; junction bases not matched to a gene: 3. Germline loops: CDR1 SNHLY, CDR2 FYNNEI. The CDR3 DNA is TGTGCCAGCAGGGGGACAGGGGCCAACACCGGGGAGCTGTTTTTT. Its translation is CASRGTGANTGELFF.

This rearrangement joins TRBV5-1 to TRBJ1-5, with D possibly matching TRBD1 (5 bases). The CDR3 spans 15 residues. Trimming stripped 0 bases from V and 4 bases from J, with 11 bases between. The germline V gene encodes CDR1 SGHRS and CDR2 YFSETQ. In DNA, the CDR3 is TGCGCCAGCAGCTTGGACTCAGGGAAAAATCAGCCCCAGCATTTT. This sequence encodes CASSLDSGKNQPQHF.

This clone was detected only once. The J gene is TRBJ1-2, the V gene TRBV29-1; D is possibly TRBD1 (6 bases). Germline V gene data show CDR1 as SQVTM and CDR2 as ANQGSEA. Trimming removed 2 bases at V and 5 bases at J, with 15 bases between. The CDR3 has 14 amino acids. The CDR3 reads CSVEQALGGYGYTF. The CDR3 region has the DNA TGCAGCGTTGAACAGGCCCTAGGGGGGTATGGCTACACCTTC.

The chain couples TRBV30 to TRBJ1-5; D might be TRBD1 (5 bases). Germline assignment: CDR1 GTSNPN and CDR2 SVGIG (reference sequence). Trimming took 0 bases from V and 0 from J, leaving 9 bases between them. The CDR3 sequence is 15 residues long. The CDR3 sequence: CAWSVRGVSNQPQHF. Written as DNA, the CDR3 is TGTGCCTGGAGTGTAAGGGGAGTTAGCAATCAGCCCCAGCATTTT.

The chain recombines TRBV6-5 with TRBJ2-5; perhaps TRBD1 as D (5 bases). Between the trimmed V and J ends, which lost 4 bases and 2 bases, there was a span of 8 bases. This CDR3 is built from 13 residues. From germline, CDR1 is MNHEY and CDR2 SVGAGI. The CDR3 reads CASSFDRQETQYF. As DNA, the CDR3 is TGTGCCAGCAGTTTCGACAGACAAGAGACCCAGTACTTC.

This clone was counted a single time. The CDR3 region is CASTRGDGDYGYTF. The DNA of the CDR3 is TGCGCCAGCACCAGGGGGGACGGCGACTATGGCTACACCTTC. The V and J genes are TRBV5-1 and TRBJ1-2; TRBD1 agrees at 7 bases. The length of the CDR3 is 14 residues. Trimming cost V 6 bases and J 3 bases; bases outside gene matches: 8. Germline V gene sequence: CDR1 SGHRS, CDR2 YFSETQ.

The chain joins TRBV5-1 to TRBJ2-6; D could derive from TRBD1 or TRBD2 (5 bases each). Germline values: CDR1 SGHRS, CDR2 YFSETQ. This CDR3 contains 16 residues. Trimming took 3 bases from V and 4 from J, leaving 14 bases between them. The CDR3 region has the DNA TGCGCCAGCAGCTCCAACTCCGGGACCGGGGCCAACGTCCTGACTTTC. The encoded protein is CASSSNSGTGANVLTF. Supplemented by reference TRBV5-1 and TRBJ2-6, the full variable domain reads KAGVTQTPRYLIKTRGQQVTLSCSPISGHRSVSWYQQTPGQGLQFLFEYFSETQRNKGNFPGRFSGRQFSNSRSEMNVSTLELGDSALYLCASSSNSGTGANVLTFGAGSRLTVL.

The chain carries TRBV30 and TRBJ2-3; possibly TRBD2 for D (5 bases). Germline V gene sequence: CDR1 GTSNPN, CDR2 SVGIG (reference sequence). CDR3 length equals 14 residues. Trimming left V 3 bases short and J 0 bases short, with 10 bases between. CDR3 DNA sequence: TGTGCCTGGAGGAAAGCGGTTAGCACAGATACGCAGTATTTT. Translated: CAWRKAVSTDTQYF. Supplemented by reference TRBV30 and TRBJ2-3, the full variable domain reads SQTIHQWPATLVQPVGSPLSLECTVEGTSNPNLYWYRQAAGRGLQLLFYSVGIGQISSEVPQNLSASRPQDRQFILSSKKLLLSDSGFYLCAWRKAVSTDTQYFGPGTRLTVL.

V is TRBV5-1 and J is TRBJ1-1; TRBD1 is a possible D gene (6 bases). The CDR3 covers 16 residues. Germline V gene lookup returns CDR1 SGHRS and CDR2 YFSETQ. V shed 0 bases and J shed 4 bases, with 16 bases lying between them. The CDR3 here is CASSLGGFPRGTEAFF. The CDR3 DNA follows: TGCGCCAGCAGCTTGGGAGGGTTTCCCAGGGGCACTGAAGCTTTCTTT.

In DNA, the CDR3 is TGTGCCAGCAGCGGAAGCGGGAGCTTCGAAGATACGCAGTATTTT. Translation gives CASSGSGSFEDTQYF. The V gene is TRBV11-3, the J gene TRBJ2-3; 8 bases match TRBD2. Germline CDR1 SGHNT, CDR2 YENEEA. This CDR3 spans 15 amino acids. The J segment lost 5 bases and the V segment lost 5 bases, leaving 9 bases of the junction unmatched.

The J gene is TRBJ2-3, the V gene TRBV11-1; 11 bases are a match to TRBD2. J lost 2 bases, V lost 3 bases, and 4 bases had no gene match. Germline CDR1 SGHAT, CDR2 FQDESV (reference sequence). The CDR3 is made up of 16 amino acids. CDR3 in amino acids: CASSFGTSGVTDTQYF. As DNA, the CDR3 is TGTGCCAGCAGCTTCGGGACTAGCGGAGTCACAGATACGCAGTATTTT.

CDR3 loop: CASSPDFSYEQYF. In DNA form, the CDR3 reads TGTGCCAGCAGTCCTGATTTCTCCTACGAGCAGTACTTC. The rearrangement uses TRBV27 and TRBJ2-7; D is unresolved. The germline gives CDR1 MNHEY, CDR2 SMNVEV (reference sequence). The CDR3 loop spans 13 amino acids. V was pared by 5 bases and J by 0 bases, with 8 bases between.

This sequence joins TRBV29-1 and TRBJ2-1; 7 positions agree with TRBD2. The CDR3 spans 13 residues. Trimming removed 6 bases from V and 7 bases from J; junction bases left unmatched: 9. The germline V gene encodes CDR1 SQVTM and CDR2 ANQGSEA. CDR3 nucleotide sequence: TGCAGCGTCGCCCACATGGGGGGGAATGAGCAGTTCTTC. Its protein is CSVAHMGGNEQFF.